The 30 T cell receptor beta chains below all came from one sample that was sequenced in a study of shared clonotypes between healthy human individuals. Naive CD8 cells lacked CD45RO, underwent positive selection for CCR7 and left out terminally differentiated effector memory CD45RA+ cells. The protocol was immunoSEQ multiplex PCR, while the TCRdb copy is restricted to in-frame clones and leaves out a portion. The sample includes 2 million to 2.5 million clones, roughly 94% of them seen just once. Sequencing was done on a sample of naive CD8+ T cells sorted from blood. Receptors were obtained from a man aged 18 to 30 in good health.

The rearrangement joins TRBV9 to TRBJ2-3, with D possibly matching TRBD1 (5 bases). CDR1 SGDLS and CDR2 YYNGEE come from the germline V gene. This CDR3 has 15 amino acids. V gave up 2 bases and J gave up 6 bases, with 16 bases separating them. CDR3 amino acids: CASSVRGHSGDTQYF. CDR3 bases: TGTGCCAGCAGCGTTCGCGGACACTCGGGCGATACGCAGTATTTT. Drawing the rest from reference TRBV9 and TRBJ2-3, the complete variable domain is DSGVTQTPKHLITATGQRVTLRCSPRSGDLSVYWYQQSLDQGLQFLIQYYNGEERAKGNILERFSAQQFPDLHSELNLSSLELGDSALYFCASSVRGHSGDTQYFGPGTRLTVL.

In this sample, this clone turned up once. CDR3 nucleotide sequence: TGCGCCAGCAGCCTGGGGGTCGTCAGGGGTGGCTACGAGCAGTACTTC. Residues: CASSLGVVRGGYEQYF. The chain joins TRBV5-1 to TRBJ2-7, with D possibly being TRBD1 (6 bases). The V end lost 4 bases, the J end lost 3 bases, and 20 bases lay between the germline ends. Per the germline V gene, CDR1 is SGHRS and CDR2 is YFSETQ. The CDR3 is 16 amino acids.

The chain combines TRBV5-8 with TRBJ1-4; 9 bases align to TRBD1. V gave up 4 bases and J gave up 8 bases; unmatched junction bases: 9. CDR3 length: 15 amino acids. Germline values: CDR1 SGHTS, CDR2 YDEGEE. CDR3 DNA: TGTGCCAGCAGCCCGTTGGGACAGGGAAACGAAAAACTGTTTTTT. This gives the protein CASSPLGQGNEKLFF. The full variable domain, in which reference TRBV5-8 and TRBJ1-4 provide the parts outside the CDR3, is EAGVTQSPTHLIKTRGQQATLRCSPISGHTSVYWYQQALGLGLQFLLWYDEGEERNRGNFPPRFSGRQFPNYSSELNVNALELEDSALYLCASSPLGQGNEKLFFGSGTQLSVL.

The chain couples TRBV5-4 to TRBJ2-5, with TRBD2 identical over 11 bases. Unmatched junction bases numbered 7, after V lost 4 bases and J lost 5 bases. This CDR3 has 15 residues. Germline V lookup: CDR1 SGHNT, CDR2 YYREEE (reference sequence). In DNA, the CDR3 is TGTGCCAGCAGCGCGGGACTAGCGGAAGTGGAGACCCAGTACTTC. Its protein product is CASSAGLAEVETQYF.

This chain connects TRBV6-4 to TRBJ1-5; D call uncertain. Trimming pared 4 bases from V and 8 bases from J, leaving 12 bases between. CDR3 length equals 13 residues. Germline loops: CDR1 MRHNA, CDR2 SNTAGT. The CDR3 is CASSGRTIEPQHF. The DNA for the CDR3 is TGTGCCAGCAGTGGCCGCACCATCGAGCCCCAGCATTTT.

This clone showed up just a few times. The gene calls are TRBV10-3 and TRBJ2-3; D gene ambiguous. The CDR3 sequence is 14 residues long. Germline V gene sequence: CDR1 ENHRY, CDR2 SYGVKD. V was pared by 3 bases and J by 2 bases, with 9 bases between. The CDR3 DNA reads TGTGCCATCAGTGAAACCGGCCTCACAGATACGCAGTATTTT. Protein product: CAISETGLTDTQYF.

With respect to this clone: The sample has other DNA sequences that encode this CDR3 too. V usage is TRBV5-4 and J usage is TRBJ1-6; possibly TRBD1 for D (5 bases). The CDR3 is made up of 14 amino acids. The germline V gene has CDR1 SGHNT and CDR2 YYREEE (reference sequence). V was pared by 0 bases and J by 7 bases, with 8 bases between. The DNA of the CDR3 is TGTGCCAGCAGCTTGGCCGGGGGAAATTCACCCCTCCACTTT. Residues: CASSLAGGNSPLHF.

The chain is built from TRBV5-1 and TRBJ1-3; D perhaps matches TRBD1 (6 bases). Trimming took off 0 bases at V and 8 bases at J, with 15 bases between the two ends. This CDR3 contains 15 residues. Germline assignment: CDR1 SGHRS and CDR2 YFSETQ. The CDR3 DNA follows: TGCGCCAGCAGCTTGGCTGGCTTCGGGGGCGACACCATATATTTT. Its translation: CASSLAGFGGDTIYF.

With respect to this clone: The same CDR3 arises from other DNA sequences in this sample as well. The chain joins TRBV7-9 to TRBJ2-3; TRBD2 aligns across 14 bases. J lost 3 bases, V lost 1 base, and 3 bases had no gene match. This CDR3 has 17 residues. Germline-derived CDR1 and CDR2 are SEHNR and FQNEAQ (reference sequence). The CDR3 region is CASSLGLAGGPTDTQYF. Here the CDR3 DNA reads TGTGCCAGCAGCTTAGGACTAGCGGGGGGGCCGACAGATACGCAGTATTTT.

On this clone itself: This specimen includes other DNA sequences encoding the same CDR3. The chain has TRBV11-3 and TRBJ2-1; 8 bases align to TRBD2. The germline CDR1 and CDR2 sequences are SGHNT and YENEEA. There are 15 residues in the CDR3. The V segment lost 0 bases and the J segment 3 bases; nucleotides outside the gene matches: 1. CDR3 nucleotides: TGTGCCAGCAGCTTAGACGGGGGGGACTACAATGAGCAGTTCTTC. This codes for CASSLDGGDYNEQFF.

The chain links TRBV7-9 to TRBJ2-6; D call uncertain. The CDR3 runs to 16 residues. Germline-derived CDR1 and CDR2 are SEHNR and FQNEAQ (reference sequence). The V end lost 5 bases, the J end lost 1 base, and 12 bases lay between the germline ends. The DNA of the CDR3 is TGTGCCAGCAGCCCCCCCGTCCCATCTGGGGCCAACGTCCTGACTTTC. Translation gives CASSPPVPSGANVLTF.

The V gene is TRBV27, the J gene TRBJ2-3; D is ambiguous. Germline V CDR1 and CDR2: MNHEY, SMNVEV (reference sequence). The CDR3 totals 16 residues. Trimming removed 5 bases from V and 4 bases from J, with 19 bases in between. CDR3 loop: CASSPIGVVIPDTQYF. The DNA for the CDR3 is TGTGCCAGCAGTCCCATAGGAGTGGTAATACCAGATACGCAGTATTTT.

About this clone: The same CDR3 arises from other DNA sequences in this sample as well. The rearrangement uses TRBV27 and TRBJ2-5, with D perhaps TRBD1 or TRBD2 (5 bases each). The CDR3 sequence is 14 residues long. V lost 0 bases and J 4 bases, leaving 9 bases between the germline ends. Germline CDR1 MNHEY, CDR2 SMNVEV (reference sequence). CDR3 amino acids: CASSLSTGGETQYF. The CDR3 DNA follows: TGTGCCAGCAGTTTATCTACTGGGGGAGAGACCCAGTACTTC.

The V gene is TRBV5-6, the J gene TRBJ1-2; D gene uncertain. Germline CDR1 SGHDT, CDR2 YYEEEE. CDR3 length: 13 residues. Between the trimmed V and J ends, which lost 0 bases and 6 bases, there was a span of 9 bases. CDR3 DNA sequence: TGTGCCAGCAGCTTGGGCTCCCCAAATGGCTACACCTTC. Protein product: CASSLGSPNGYTF.

Concerning this clone: Relative to the germline gene, one junction end is altered; a read error may explain this. The J gene is TRBJ1-1, the V gene TRBV18; 7 bases line up with TRBD1. Germline values: CDR1 KGHSH, CDR2 LQKENI. This CDR3 region has 12 residues. The CDR3 DNA sequence: TGTGCCAGCTCACTACAGGGGCCTGACGCTTTCTTT. Residues: CASSLQGPDAFF.

The V and J genes are TRBV7-9 and TRBJ1-1, with no clear D. This CDR3 spans 14 amino acids. The V and J ends lost 3 bases and 6 bases respectively, with 14 bases between them. Germline V gene data show CDR1 as SEHNR and CDR2 as FQNEAQ (reference sequence). The CDR3 DNA sequence: TGTGCCAGCAGCTTTGCAGCCGTCCACTCTGAAGCTTTCTTT. Amino acids: CASSFAAVHSEAFF.

The rearrangement links TRBV19 to TRBJ1-2, with TRBD1 matching 8 bases. Germline V CDR1 and CDR2: LNHDA, SQIVND (reference sequence). V lost 8 bases and J lost 4; bases outside the gene matches: 9. The CDR3 has 14 amino acids. The CDR3 is CASQIQGGAYGYTF. CDR3 sequence (DNA): TGTGCCAGTCAGATACAGGGGGGAGCCTATGGCTACACCTTC. Using reference TRBV19 and TRBJ1-2 for the parts outside the CDR3, the full variable domain is DGGITQSPKYLFRKEGQNVTLSCEQNLNHDAMYWYRQDPGQGLRLIYYSQIVNDFQKGDIAEGYSVSREKKESFPLTVTSAQKNPTAFYLCASQIQGGAYGYTFGSGTRLTVV.

The genes are TRBV7-9 and TRBJ2-1; perhaps TRBD2 as D (6 bases). Germline CDR1 SEHNR, CDR2 FQNEAQ (reference sequence). The CDR3 totals 15 residues. The V end was cut by 1 base, the J end by 4 bases, with 11 bases between. Here the CDR3 reads CASSLVAGLYNEQFF. CDR3 in DNA: TGTGCCAGCAGCTTAGTGGCGGGGCTGTACAATGAGCAGTTCTTC.

The chain is built from TRBV4-1 and TRBJ1-1; D may be TRBD1 (6 bases). Per the germline V gene, CDR1 is MGHRA and CDR2 is YSYEKL. Trimming cost V 3 bases and J 3 bases, with 8 bases left between them. The CDR3 extends over 13 amino acids. The CDR3 bases are TGCGCCAGCAGCCAGGACAGCTACACTGAAGCTTTCTTT. Translation gives CASSQDSYTEAFF.

The rearrangement links TRBV5-1 to TRBJ2-2, with TRBD1 matching 9 bases. The junction had 3 bases not matched to a gene; V was cut back by 2 bases and J by 4 bases. The CDR3 sequence is 15 residues long. Germline CDR1 is SGHRS and CDR2 is YFSETQ. CDR3 nucleotides: TGCGCCAGCAGCTTCGGGACAGGGATCACCGGGGAGCTGTTTTTT. Its translation: CASSFGTGITGELFF.

The chain joins TRBV7-9 to TRBJ2-7; D is ambiguous. Germline assignment: CDR1 SEHNR and CDR2 FQNEAQ (reference sequence). The V end was cut by 1 base, the J end by 7 bases, with 8 bases between. The CDR3 is 12 residues long. The DNA for the CDR3 is TGTGCCAGCAGCTTAGGGTCCTGGGAGCAGTACTTC. Encoded protein: CASSLGSWEQYF. Filled out from reference TRBV7-9 and TRBJ2-7, the complete variable domain reads DTGVSQNPRHKITKRGQNVTFRCDPISEHNRLYWYRQTLGQGPEFLTYFQNEAQLEKSRLLSDRFSAERPKGSFSTLEIQRTEQGDSAMYLCASSLGSWEQYFGPGTRLTVT.

The rearrangement uses TRBV4-3 and TRBJ2-1; tentatively, D is TRBD1 (6 bases). The CDR3 consists of 17 residues. V shed 1 base and J shed 2 bases, with 15 bases lying between them. Germline CDR1 and CDR2: LGHNA and YSLEER. CDR3 DNA sequence: TGCGCCAGCAGCCAAGGTATCCTGGGGGCTCCCTACAATGAGCAGTTCTTC. Translated: CASSQGILGAPYNEQFF.

On this clone itself: The same CDR3 also results from other DNA sequences found in this sample. This sequence joins TRBV27 and TRBJ1-1, with 7 bases that match TRBD1. The CDR3 totals 15 residues. From germline, CDR1 is MNHEY and CDR2 SMNVEV (reference sequence). The junction had 7 bases not matched to a gene; V was cut back by 2 bases and J by 4 bases. CDR3 sequence (DNA): TGTGCCAGCAGTTTACGGAGGGACAGTGGCACTGAAGCTTTCTTT. Translating gives CASSLRRDSGTEAFF.

This sequence joins TRBV11-2 and TRBJ2-7, with TRBD2 identical over 11 bases. The CDR3 totals 15 residues. Unmatched junction bases numbered 4, after V lost 1 base and J lost 5 bases. CDR1 and CDR2 (germline): SGHAT, FQNNGV. The CDR3 DNA follows: TGTGCCAGCAGCTTAGTTCTAGCGGGAGGTGACGAGCAGTACTTC. Protein product: CASSLVLAGGDEQYF.

To note about this clone: Other nucleotide sequences in the sample specify the same CDR3. V is TRBV5-1 and J is TRBJ2-2; D remains ambiguous. Trimming shortened V by 0 bases and J by 6 bases, and 6 bases separated the two germline ends. Germline assignment: CDR1 SGHRS and CDR2 YFSETQ. The CDR3 sequence is 13 residues long. The CDR3 sequence: CASSLVLSGELFF. Written as DNA, the CDR3 is TGCGCCAGCAGCTTGGTTCTTTCCGGGGAGCTGTTTTTT.

V gene TRBV7-8 combines with J gene TRBJ2-7; D gene uncertain. This CDR3 region has 15 residues. Trimming stripped 1 base from V and 5 bases from J, with 15 bases between. The germline CDR1 and CDR2 sequences are SGHVS and FQNEAQ. Here the CDR3 DNA reads TGTGCCAGCAGCTTAGTTGGGTTCGGATGGGACGAGCAGTACTTC. This encodes CASSLVGFGWDEQYF.

The CDR3 is CASSPGDSGNTIYF. The CDR3 bases are TGTGCCAGTTCTCCCGGGGATTCTGGAAACACCATATATTTT. The chain uses TRBV5-6 and TRBJ1-3, with D hard to call. The CDR3 contains 14 residues. The V end was cut by 8 bases, the J end by 1 base, with 13 bases between. The germline V gene encodes CDR1 SGHDT and CDR2 YYEEEE.

The chain uses TRBV6-5 and TRBJ2-1; 8 nucleotides match TRBD1. The CDR3 has 16 amino acids. Trimming took 4 bases from V and 4 from J; bases not matched to a gene: 9. The V gene's germline CDR1 is MNHEY and CDR2 SVGAGI. DNA for the CDR3: TGTGCCAGCAGTTTCGGGACCCGACAGGGGTACAATGAGCAGTTCTTC. Translation: CASSFGTRQGYNEQFF.

This chain joins TRBV15 and TRBJ2-7; 10 bases agree with TRBD2. Germline CDR1 is LNHNV and CDR2 is YYDKDF (reference sequence). The CDR3 consists of 16 residues. Trimming removed 0 bases from V and 2 bases from J; junction bases left unmatched: 4. The CDR3 loop reads CATSRDRTSGTYEQYF. In DNA, the CDR3 is TGTGCCACCAGCAGAGACAGGACTAGCGGCACCTACGAGCAGTACTTC. The full variable domain, in which reference TRBV15 and TRBJ2-7 provide the parts outside the CDR3, is DAMVIQNPRYQVTQFGKPVTLSCSQTLNHNVMYWYQQKSSQAPKLLFHYYDKDFNNEADTPDNFQSRRPNTSFCFLDIRSPGLGDTAMYLCATSRDRTSGTYEQYFGPGTRLTVT.

The rearrangement joins TRBV6-5 to TRBJ1-1; D perhaps matches TRBD1 (5 bases). CDR3 size: 13 residues. CDR1 is MNHEY and CDR2 is SVGAGI in the germline V gene. The V gene lost 1 base and the J gene lost 3 bases, with 6 bases spanning the gap. This chain's CDR3 is CASSYLGHTEAFF. CDR3 sequence (DNA): TGTGCCAGCAGTTACTTGGGGCACACTGAAGCTTTCTTT.